This T cell receptor beta chain was retrieved from a study of human T cells and chemical hapten exposure. The overall study: 2% DPC applied to a 2 cm by 2 cm arm area sensitized donors.

Trimming shortened V by 0 bases and J by 3 bases, and 7 bases separated the two germline ends. Germline loops: CDR1 LGHNA, CDR2 YSLEER. CDR3 size: 14 residues. As for time point: patch test 3, about 24 weeks after DPC sensitization. Treatment: therapeutic diphenylcyclopropenone sensitization with weekly scalp DPC. Donors were 18 to 70-year-old alopecia patients suitable for DPC. TCRdb used MiXCR to reprocess the RACE reads, holding one entry per CDR3 protein. This sample carries about 160,000 distinct CDR3 sequences, around 30% of them seen once, and the ten largest clones take under 2.5%. The V gene is TRBV4-3, the J gene TRBJ2-3; no clear D gene. This clonotype was obtained from a woman between 18 and 29 years old with alopecia areata. Some clones in this sample may be carry-over from other donors' samples. The specimen was whole blood, collected in connection with sensitization to the hapten diphenylcyclopropenone (DPC). The CDR3 sequence: CASSQEGSTDTQYF. The CDR3 bases are TGCGCCAGCAGCCAAGAGGGGTCTACAGATACGCAGTATTTT.